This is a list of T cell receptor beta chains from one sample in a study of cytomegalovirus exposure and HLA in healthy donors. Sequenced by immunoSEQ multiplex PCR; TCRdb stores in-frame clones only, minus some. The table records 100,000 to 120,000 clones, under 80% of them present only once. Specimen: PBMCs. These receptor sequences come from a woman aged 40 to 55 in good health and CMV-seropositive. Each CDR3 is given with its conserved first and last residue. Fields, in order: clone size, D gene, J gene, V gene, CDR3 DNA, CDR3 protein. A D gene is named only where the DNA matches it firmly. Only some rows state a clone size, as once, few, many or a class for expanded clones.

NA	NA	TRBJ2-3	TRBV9	TGTGCCAGCAGCGTAGATACTAGCCCCCCAGATACGCAGTATTTT	CASSVDTSPPDTQYF
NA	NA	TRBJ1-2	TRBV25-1	TGTGCCAGCAGTGATAGGGACATCTATGGCTACACCTTC	CASSDRDIYGYTF
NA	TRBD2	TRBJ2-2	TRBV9	TGTGCCAGCAGCCCCCGGTTGCTAGCGGTTAACACCGGGGAGCTGTTTTTT	CASSPRLLAVNTGELFF
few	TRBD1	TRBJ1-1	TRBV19	TGTGCCTGTGGTCGAAATGACAGGGGAAGAGGGAACACTGAAGCTTTCTTT	CACGRNDRGRGNTEAFF
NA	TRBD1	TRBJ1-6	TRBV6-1	TGTGCCAGCAGTGCCGCAACAGGGGGTTATTCACCCCTCCACTTT	CASSAATGGYSPLHF
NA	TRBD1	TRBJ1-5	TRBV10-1	TGCGCCACTCCGGGACAGGGGGCAATTAGGGATCAGCCCCAGCATTTT	CATPGQGAIRDQPQHF
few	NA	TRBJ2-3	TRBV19	TGTGCCAGTAGTACGACCTTACGCCCTGGGGCGAGTATGACAGATACGCAGTATTTT	CASSTTLRPGASMTDTQYF
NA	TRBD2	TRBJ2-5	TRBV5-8	TGTGCCAGCAGCCCCGGGACTAGCGGGGGCCAAGAGACCCAGTACTTC	CASSPGTSGGQETQYF
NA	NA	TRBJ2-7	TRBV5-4	TGTGCCAGCAGCCCCCGCGGCCTTCCCTACGAGCAGTACTTC	CASSPRGLPYEQYF
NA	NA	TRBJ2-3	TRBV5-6	TGTGCCAGCAGCTTGGACTATGTAAGGGATACGCAGTATTTT	CASSLDYVRDTQYF
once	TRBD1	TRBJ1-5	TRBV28	TGTGCCAGCAGACCCCACCCACAGGGGCGGAATCAGCCCCAGCATTTT	CASRPHPQGRNQPQHF
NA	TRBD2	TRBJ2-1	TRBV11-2	TGTGCCAGCAGCGCCGGGACTAGCGGGGGAAACAATGAGCAGTTCTTC	CASSAGTSGGNNEQFF
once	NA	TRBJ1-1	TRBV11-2	TGTGCCAGCAGACGGGGGAGCGACACTGAAGCTTTCTTT	CASRRGSDTEAFF
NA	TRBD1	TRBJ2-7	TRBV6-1	TGTGCCACCAACCGGGACAGGACCTCCTACGAGCAGTACTTC	CATNRDRTSYEQYF
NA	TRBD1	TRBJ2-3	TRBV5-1	TGCGCCAGCAGCCCCGGGACAGGGTCAGCAGATACGCAGTATTTT	CASSPGTGSADTQYF
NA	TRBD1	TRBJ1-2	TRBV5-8	TGTGCCAGCGCCTCGCTACAGGGGTTGGGCTACACCTTC	CASASLQGLGYTF
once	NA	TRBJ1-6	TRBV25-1	TGTGCCAGCAGTGAATGGAGGACACCCCTCCACTTT	CASSEWRTPLHF
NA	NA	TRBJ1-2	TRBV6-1	TGTGCCAGCAGTGAAGCCCTACAGGGAAACTATGGCTACACCTTC	CASSEALQGNYGYTF
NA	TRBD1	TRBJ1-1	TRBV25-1	TGTGCCAGCAGCCGGGACAGGGGGCAAACTGAAGCTTTCTTT	CASSRDRGQTEAFF
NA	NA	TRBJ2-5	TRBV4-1	TGCGCCAGCAGCCAAGTGTCAGGGGCCCTTGGGGAGCAGTACTTC	CASSQVSGALGEQYF
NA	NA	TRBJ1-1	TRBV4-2	TGTGCCAGCAGCCAAGATTCCCGGGCGGGAACTGAAGCTTTCTTT	CASSQDSRAGTEAFF
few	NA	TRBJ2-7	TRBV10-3	TGTGCGACGGACACCGACCCTTCCTACGAGCAGTACTTC	CATDTDPSYEQYF
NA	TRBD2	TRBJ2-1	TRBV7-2	TGTGCCAGCAACAAGGGCCTGGGCGGGGGACACAATGAGCAGTTCTTC	CASNKGLGGGHNEQFF
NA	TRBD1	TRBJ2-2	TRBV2	TGTGCCAGCAGGCGAATACAGGGGGCCGGGGAGCTGTTTTTT	CASRRIQGAGELFF
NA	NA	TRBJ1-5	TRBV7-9	TGTGCCAGCAGCCGGGGACATTCCGGAAACAATCAGCCCCAGCATTTT	CASSRGHSGNNQPQHF
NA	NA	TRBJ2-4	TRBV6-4	TGTGCCAGCAGTGGGCATCTAGCCAAAAACATTCAGTACTTC	CASSGHLAKNIQYF
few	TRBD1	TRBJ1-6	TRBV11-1	TGTGCCAGCAGCTTCGGGACAGGGGGTTCACCCCTCCACTTT	CASSFGTGGSPLHF
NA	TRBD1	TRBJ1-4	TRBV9	TGTGCCAGCAGTGTGGGGACAGATAATGAAAAACTGTTTTTT	CASSVGTDNEKLFF
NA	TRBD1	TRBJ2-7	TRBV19	TGTGCCAGTAGTCGACAGGGGGCAGGGGAGCAGTACTTC	CASSRQGAGEQYF
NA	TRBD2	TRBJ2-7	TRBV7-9	TGTTCCAGCAGCTTAGTCCATCGGGGGGACTACGAGCAGTACTTC	CSSSLVHRGDYEQYF
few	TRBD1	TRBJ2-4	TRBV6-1	TGTGCCAGCAGAGCCTCGGACAGGGGGCGGAACATTCAGTACTTC	CASRASDRGRNIQYF
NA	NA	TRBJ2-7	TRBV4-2	TGTGCCAGCAGCCAAGATAATCGACAGAACTACGAGCAGTACTTC	CASSQDNRQNYEQYF
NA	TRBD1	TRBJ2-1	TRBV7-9	TGTGCCAGCAGCTTGGGGGACAGGGTCGATGAGCAGTTCTTC	CASSLGDRVDEQFF
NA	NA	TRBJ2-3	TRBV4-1	TGCGCCAGCAGCCAAGATAGGCCCTCTCCCGCCGGCGGGGGCACAGATACGCAGTATTTT	CASSQDRPSPAGGGTDTQYF
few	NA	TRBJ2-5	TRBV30	TGTGCCTGGAGTGTACTCGAGACCCAGTACTTC	CAWSVLETQYF
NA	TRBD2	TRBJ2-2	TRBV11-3	TGTGCCAGCAGCACGGGACTAGCGTGGGGCGGGGAGCTGTTTTTT	CASSTGLAWGGELFF
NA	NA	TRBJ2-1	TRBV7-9	TGTTCCAGCAGCTCGGGGGACTCCCGGCCCAACAATGAGCAGTTCTTC	CSSSSGDSRPNNEQFF
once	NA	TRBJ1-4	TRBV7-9	TGTGCCAGCAGACAGGTGCCTAATGAAAAACTGTTTTTT	CASRQVPNEKLFF
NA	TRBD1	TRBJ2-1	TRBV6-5	TGTGCCAGCAGCCGTACAGGGGGCGCAGTCAATGAGCAGTTCTTC	CASSRTGGAVNEQFF
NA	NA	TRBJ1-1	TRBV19	TGTGCCAGTAGTATATTCATGAACACTGAAGCTTTCTTT	CASSIFMNTEAFF
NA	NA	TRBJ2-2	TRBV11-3	TGTGCCAGCAGCTTAGGGGCAGGTCCGAACACCGGGGAGCTGTTTTTT	CASSLGAGPNTGELFF
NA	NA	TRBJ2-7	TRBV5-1	TGCGCCAGCAGCTCAAAGGGGGTCGCACACGAGCAGTACTTC	CASSSKGVAHEQYF
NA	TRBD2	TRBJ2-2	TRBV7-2	TGTGCCAGCAGCTTAGGACTAGCGGGGGGGAACACCGGGGAGCTGTTTTTT	CASSLGLAGGNTGELFF
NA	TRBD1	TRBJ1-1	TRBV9	TGTGCCAGCAGTGACCCCGGGACAGGGAGGTCCGGCACTGAAGCTTTCTTT	CASSDPGTGRSGTEAFF